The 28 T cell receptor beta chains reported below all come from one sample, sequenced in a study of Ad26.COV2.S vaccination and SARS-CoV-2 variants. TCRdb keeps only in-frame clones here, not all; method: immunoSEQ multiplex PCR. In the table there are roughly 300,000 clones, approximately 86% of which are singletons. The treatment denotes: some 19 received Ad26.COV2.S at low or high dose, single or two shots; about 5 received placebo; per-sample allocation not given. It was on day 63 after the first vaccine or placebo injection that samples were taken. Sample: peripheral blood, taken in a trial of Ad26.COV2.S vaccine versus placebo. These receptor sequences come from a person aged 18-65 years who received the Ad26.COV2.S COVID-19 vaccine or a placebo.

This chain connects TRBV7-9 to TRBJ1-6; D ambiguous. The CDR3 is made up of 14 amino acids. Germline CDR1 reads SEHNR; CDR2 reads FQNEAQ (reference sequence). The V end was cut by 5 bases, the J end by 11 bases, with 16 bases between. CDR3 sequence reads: CASSTKTSGTPLHF. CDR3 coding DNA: TGTGCCAGCAGCACGAAGACATCAGGAACACCCCTCCACTTT.

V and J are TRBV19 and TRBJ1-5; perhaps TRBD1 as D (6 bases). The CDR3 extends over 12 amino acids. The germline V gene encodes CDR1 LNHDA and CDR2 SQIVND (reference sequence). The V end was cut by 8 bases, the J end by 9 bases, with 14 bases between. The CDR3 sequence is CASGDRFGPQHF. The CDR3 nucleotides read TGTGCCAGTGGCGACAGGTTTGGGCCCCAGCATTTT.

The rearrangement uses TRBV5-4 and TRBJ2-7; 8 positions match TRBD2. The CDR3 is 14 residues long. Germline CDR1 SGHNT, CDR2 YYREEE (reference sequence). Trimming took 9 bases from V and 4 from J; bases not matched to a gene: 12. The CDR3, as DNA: TGTGCCACCACCCGGCGGGGGGTTACTTACGAGCAGTACTTC. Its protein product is CATTRRGVTYEQYF. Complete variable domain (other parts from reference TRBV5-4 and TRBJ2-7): ETGVTQSPTHLIKTRGQQVTLRCSSQSGHNTVSWYQQALGQGPQFIFQYYREEENGRGNFPPRFSGLQFPNYSSELNVNALELDDSALYLCATTRRGVTYEQYFGPGTRLTVT.

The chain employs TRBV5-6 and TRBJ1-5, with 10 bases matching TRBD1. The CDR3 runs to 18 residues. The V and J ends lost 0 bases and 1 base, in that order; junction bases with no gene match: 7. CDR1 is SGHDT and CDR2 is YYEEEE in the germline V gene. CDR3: CASSLGPTGGFSNQPQHF. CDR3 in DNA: TGTGCCAGCAGCTTGGGTCCGACAGGGGGCTTCAGCAATCAGCCCCAGCATTTT.

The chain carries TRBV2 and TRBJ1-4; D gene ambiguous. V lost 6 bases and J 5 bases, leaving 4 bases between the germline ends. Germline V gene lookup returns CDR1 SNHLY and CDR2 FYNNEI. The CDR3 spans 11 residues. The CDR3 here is CASRENEKLFF. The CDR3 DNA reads TGTGCCAGCAGGGAGAATGAAAAACTGTTTTTT.

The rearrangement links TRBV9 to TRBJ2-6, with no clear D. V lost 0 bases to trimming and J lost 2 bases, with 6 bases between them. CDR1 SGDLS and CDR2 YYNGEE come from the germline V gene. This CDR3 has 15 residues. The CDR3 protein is CASSVDHTGANVLTF. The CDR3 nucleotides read TGTGCCAGCAGCGTAGACCATACTGGGGCCAACGTCCTGACTTTC.

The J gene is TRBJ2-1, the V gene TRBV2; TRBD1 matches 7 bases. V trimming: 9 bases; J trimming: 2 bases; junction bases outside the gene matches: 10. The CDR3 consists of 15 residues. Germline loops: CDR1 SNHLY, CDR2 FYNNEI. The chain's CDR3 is CARGQQGEPYNEQFF. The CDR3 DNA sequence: TGTGCCAGAGGGCAGCAGGGGGAACCCTACAATGAGCAGTTCTTC.

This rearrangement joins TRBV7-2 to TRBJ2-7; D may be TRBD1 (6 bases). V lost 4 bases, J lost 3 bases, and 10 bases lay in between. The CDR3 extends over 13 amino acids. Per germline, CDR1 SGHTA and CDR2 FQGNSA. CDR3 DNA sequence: TGTGCCAGCAGCTCTTCGGACAGCTACGAGCAGTACTTC. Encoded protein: CASSSSDSYEQYF.

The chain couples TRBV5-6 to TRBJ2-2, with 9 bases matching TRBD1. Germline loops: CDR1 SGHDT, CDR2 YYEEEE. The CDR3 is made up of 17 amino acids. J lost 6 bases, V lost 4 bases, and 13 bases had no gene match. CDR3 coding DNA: TGTGCCAGCAGCCCCCGACAAAGAACAGGGGGCCCCGGGGAGCTGTTTTTT. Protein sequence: CASSPRQRTGGPGELFF.

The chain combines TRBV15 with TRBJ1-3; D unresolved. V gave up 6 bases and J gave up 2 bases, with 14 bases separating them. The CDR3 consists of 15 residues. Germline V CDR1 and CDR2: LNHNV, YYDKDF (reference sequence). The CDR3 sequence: CATRRPGKAGNTIYF. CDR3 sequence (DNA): TGTGCCACCAGACGACCGGGCAAGGCTGGAAACACCATATATTTT.

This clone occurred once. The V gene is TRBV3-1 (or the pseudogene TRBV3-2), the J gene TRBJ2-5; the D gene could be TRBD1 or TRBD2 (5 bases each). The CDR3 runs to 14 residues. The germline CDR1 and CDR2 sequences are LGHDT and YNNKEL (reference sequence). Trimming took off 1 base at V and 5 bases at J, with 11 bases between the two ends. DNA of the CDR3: TGTGCCAGCAGCCAAGTAACTGAGGGGGAGACCCAGTACTTC. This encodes CASSQVTEGETQYF.

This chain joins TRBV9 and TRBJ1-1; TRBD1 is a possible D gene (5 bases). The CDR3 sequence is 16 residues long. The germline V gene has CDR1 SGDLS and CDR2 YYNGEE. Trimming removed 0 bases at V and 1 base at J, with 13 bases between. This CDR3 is CASSVARDRGNTEAFF. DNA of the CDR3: TGTGCCAGCAGCGTAGCTCGGGACCGAGGGAACACTGAAGCTTTCTTT.

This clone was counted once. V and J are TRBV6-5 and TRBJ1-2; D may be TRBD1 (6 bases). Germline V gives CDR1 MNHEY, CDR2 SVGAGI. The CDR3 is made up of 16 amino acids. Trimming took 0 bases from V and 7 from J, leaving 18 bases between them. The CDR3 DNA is TGTGCCAGCAGTTACTCGATTCCCTGGGGGGCGGGTGGCTACACCTTC. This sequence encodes CASSYSIPWGAGGYTF.

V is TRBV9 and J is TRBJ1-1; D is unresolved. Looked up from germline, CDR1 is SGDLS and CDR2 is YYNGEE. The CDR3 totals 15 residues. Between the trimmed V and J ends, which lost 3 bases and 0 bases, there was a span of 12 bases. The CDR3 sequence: CASSGSTGMNTEAFF. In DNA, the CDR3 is TGTGCCAGCAGCGGATCAACCGGGATGAACACTGAAGCTTTCTTT.

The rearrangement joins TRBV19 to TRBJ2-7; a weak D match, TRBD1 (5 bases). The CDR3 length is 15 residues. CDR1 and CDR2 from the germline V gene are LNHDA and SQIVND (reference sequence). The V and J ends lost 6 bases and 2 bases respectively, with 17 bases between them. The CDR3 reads CASSQGAEPPYEQYF. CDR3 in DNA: TGTGCCAGTAGCCAGGGCGCGGAACCCCCCTACGAGCAGTACTTC. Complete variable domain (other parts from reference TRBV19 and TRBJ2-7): DGGITQSPKYLFRKEGQNVTLSCEQNLNHDAMYWYRQDPGQGLRLIYYSQIVNDFQKGDIAEGYSVSREKKESFPLTVTSAQKNPTAFYLCASSQGAEPPYEQYFGPGTRLTVT.

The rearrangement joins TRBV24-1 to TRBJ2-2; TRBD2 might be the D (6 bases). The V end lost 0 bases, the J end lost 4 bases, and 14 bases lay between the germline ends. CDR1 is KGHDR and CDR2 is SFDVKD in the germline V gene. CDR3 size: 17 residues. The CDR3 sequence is CATSDLRHGSSTGELFF. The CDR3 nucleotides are TGTGCCACCAGTGATTTGCGGCACGGGAGTTCCACCGGGGAGCTGTTTTTT.

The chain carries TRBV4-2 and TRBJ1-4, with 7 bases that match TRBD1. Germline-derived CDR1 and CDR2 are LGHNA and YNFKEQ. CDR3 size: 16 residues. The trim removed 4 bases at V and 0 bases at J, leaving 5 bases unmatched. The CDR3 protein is CASSRGDSATNEKLFF. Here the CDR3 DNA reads TGTGCCAGCAGCCGGGGGGACAGTGCAACTAATGAAAAACTGTTTTTT.

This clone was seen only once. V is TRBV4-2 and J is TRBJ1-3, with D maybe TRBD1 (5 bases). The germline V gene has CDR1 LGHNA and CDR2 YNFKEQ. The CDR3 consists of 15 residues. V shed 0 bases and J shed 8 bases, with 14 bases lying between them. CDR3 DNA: TGTGCCAGCAGCCAAGATCAGGGTAGTGTAGACACCATATATTTT. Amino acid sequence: CASSQDQGSVDTIYF.

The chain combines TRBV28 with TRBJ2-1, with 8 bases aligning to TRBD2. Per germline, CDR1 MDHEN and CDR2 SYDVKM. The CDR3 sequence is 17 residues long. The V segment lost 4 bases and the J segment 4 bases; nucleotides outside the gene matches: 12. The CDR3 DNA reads TGTGCCAGCAGTTCCCCAGGCATAGCGGGGCCTTACAATGAGCAGTTCTTC. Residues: CASSSPGIAGPYNEQFF.

The CDR3 protein is CASSYDRAYYGYTF. CDR3 sequence (DNA): TGTGCCAGCAGTTACGACAGGGCATACTATGGCTACACCTTC. The rearrangement joins TRBV6-5 to TRBJ1-2; 7 nucleotides match TRBD1. Germline V gene sequence: CDR1 MNHEY, CDR2 SVGAGI. Unmatched junction bases numbered 3, after V lost 2 bases and J lost 3 bases. There are 14 residues in the CDR3.

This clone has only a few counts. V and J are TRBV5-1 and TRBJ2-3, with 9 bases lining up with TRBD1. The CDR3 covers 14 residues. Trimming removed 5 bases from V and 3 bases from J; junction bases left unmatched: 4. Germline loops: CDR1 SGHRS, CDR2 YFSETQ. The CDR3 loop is CASRGGQGTDTQYF. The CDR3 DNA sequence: TGCGCCAGCAGGGGTGGACAGGGGACAGATACGCAGTATTTT.

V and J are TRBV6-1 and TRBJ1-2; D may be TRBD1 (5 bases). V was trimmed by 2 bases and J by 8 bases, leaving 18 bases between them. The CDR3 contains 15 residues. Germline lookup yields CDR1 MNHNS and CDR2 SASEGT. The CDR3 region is CASSEQRLGTGGYTF. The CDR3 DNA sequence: TGTGCCAGCAGTGAACAGAGGTTGGGAACAGGAGGCTACACCTTC.

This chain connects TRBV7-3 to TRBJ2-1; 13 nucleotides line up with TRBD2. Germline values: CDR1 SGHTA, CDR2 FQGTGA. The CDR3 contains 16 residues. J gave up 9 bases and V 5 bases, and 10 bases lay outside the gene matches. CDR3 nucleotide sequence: TGTGCCAGCAGCCCGAGGACTAGCGGGAGTGTAGCTGAGCAGTTCTTC. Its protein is CASSPRTSGSVAEQFF.

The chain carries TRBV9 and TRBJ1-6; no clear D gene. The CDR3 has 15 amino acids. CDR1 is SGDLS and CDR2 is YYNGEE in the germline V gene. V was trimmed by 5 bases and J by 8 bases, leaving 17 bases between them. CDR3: CASSAAGGLDSPLHF. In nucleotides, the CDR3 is TGTGCCAGCAGTGCCGCTGGCGGACTCGATTCACCCCTCCACTTT.

The CDR3, as DNA: TGTGCCAGCAGCCAAGGAGTAAGCTCCCTGATTTCCTACGAGCAGTACTTC. It translates to CASSQGVSSLISYEQYF. The chain links TRBV16 to TRBJ2-7; no clear D gene. CDR3 length equals 17 residues. Trimming shortened V by 2 bases and J by 1 base, and 18 bases separated the two germline ends. The germline CDR1 and CDR2 sequences are KGHSY and FQNENV.

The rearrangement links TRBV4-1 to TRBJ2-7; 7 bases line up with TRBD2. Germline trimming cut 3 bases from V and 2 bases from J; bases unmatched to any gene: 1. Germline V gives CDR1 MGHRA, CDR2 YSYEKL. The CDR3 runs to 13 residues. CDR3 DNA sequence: TGCGCCAGCAGCCACAGCGGGGCCTACGAGCAGTACTTC. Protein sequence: CASSHSGAYEQYF.

The CDR3 DNA sequence: TGCGCCAGCAGCCAAGAAAAAGGGGTGGCTCCCCGCGGGGGCTACACCTTC. Protein product: CASSQEKGVAPRGGYTF. This chain uses TRBV4-3 with TRBJ1-2; TRBD1 is a possible D gene (5 bases). Trimming left V 0 bases short and J 8 bases short, with 22 bases between. In germline, CDR1 is LGHNA, CDR2 YSLEER. The CDR3 runs 17 residues.

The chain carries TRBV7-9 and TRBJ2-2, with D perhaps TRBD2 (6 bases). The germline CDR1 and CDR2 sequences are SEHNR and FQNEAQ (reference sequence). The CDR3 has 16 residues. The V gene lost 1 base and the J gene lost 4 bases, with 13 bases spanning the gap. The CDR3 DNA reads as TGTGCCAGCAGCTTAGGGAGGGCCCCGGGCACCGGGGAGCTGTTTTTT. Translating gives CASSLGRAPGTGELFF.